A single T cell receptor (beta chain) is shown here with its context. The clone's antigen remains unknown. Qualities for individual bases were not recorded, and no much larger clone is one base off. The junction shows trimming of 0 bases on V and 10 bases on J, plus 15 bases between the germline ends. The germline V gene gives CDR1 as SGDLS and CDR2 as YYNGEE. Spanning cysteine to phenylalanine, the CDR3 consists of 14 amino acids. Only the CDR3 part of the read is kept: 42 bases, read in frame from the first base. These data are taken from a study of CD8 T cell repertoires and HIV-1 epitope variants (dated by TCRdb to about 2020). Study-wide context: In separate culture wells, T cells were stimulated with each of twenty-five peptides that represented autologous and known Gag and Nef epitope variants. A CMV, EBV and flu peptide pool, the Ebola AY9 epitope as negative control, and a no-peptide well were included as control conditions. The cultures were grown for about ten days in IMDM with gentamicin, and half of the media was changed on days 3 and 7 with IL-2, IL-7 and IL-15 added. T cells were enriched using the EasySep Human T Cell Enrichment Kit and then co-cultured with an equal number of autologous T cell-negative cells acting as antigen-presenting cells. The epitopes tested covered three Gag epitope families plus Nef HW9 and YT9. An aliquot of 1M T cells was saved as an uncultured baseline condition, separate from the 83 T cell cultures. A total of approximately 89 T cell cultures were run, with each culture condition performed in triplicate except for one peptide, which was performed in duplicate.

The paper as a whole reports these results and caveats: The assay could identify only TCR beta chains and pointed to proliferation in response to antigen, not to T cell function or cytokine profile. Five clonotypes recognized the Nef KF9 family and one clonotype recognized the HW9 family, while no responses were seen to the TAALDMSHF plasma variant. Nine antigen-specific TCR beta clonotypes were identified, of which 6 or 7 appeared to be cross-reactive for autologous or known escape epitope variants.

TCR beta CDR3 regions were sequenced at survey depth on the immunoSEQ platform. The QIAamp DNA micro kit was used to extract genomic DNA from every cultured and uncultured CD8+ T cell population. Per the authors' processing: Samples with fewer than 5,000 productive reads were excluded, which removed about 6% of the 75 HIV peptide-stimulated cultures. Sequences were trimmed to CDR3 by a MANAFEST web app, and nonproductive sequences, CDR3s under 5 amino acids, and sequences not starting with C or ending with F/W were removed. To count as antigen-specific, a clonotype had to be expanded in at least 2 of 3 replicates compared with the no-peptide control at FDR 0.01, and only within one epitope family. A frequency at least fivefold higher than in wells stimulated with peptides from other epitope families was additionally required for specific clonotypes. TCRdb took this table from immuneACCESS and kept in-frame rearrangements with V and J called. Such tables lack part of the clones; where checked against another copy, unresolved V genes explain under half of the gap, and the rest is unexplained. Clone size and V and J calls were adopted from that table, with D and trimming inferred from the DNA. Across this sample there are 2,500 to 3,500 clones, with 60% to 80% seen only once. The ten biggest clones cover 40% to 45% of the sample.

The EasySep Human CD8+ T Cell Enrichment Kit was used on day 10 to isolate CD8+ T cells from every culture. The source material was cultured CD8+ T cells derived from PBMCs. The TCR originated in a male donor with HIV. The chain links TRBV9 with TRBJ2-3; the D gene identity is not certain. The DNA sequence is as follows: TGTGCCAGCAGCGTAGTCCCCTCCCGGATGGCGCAGTATTTT. This sequence encodes CASSVVPSRMAQYF.